This T cell receptor beta chain was sequenced during a study of metastatic and nonmetastatic thyroid tumors. Nobody among the patients had been given any treatment before thyroid surgery. TCRdb re-processed the PCR reads through MiXCR. The table shows some 26,000 clones, with 20% to 30% occurring only once. This clone is medium-sized (0.01 to 0.1%) by share. The material sequenced was blood. The TCR was taken from a male donor with papillary thyroid cancer or a benign thyroid nodule (not recorded which). Some clones in this sample may be carry-over from other donors' samples.

As DNA, the CDR3 is TGTGCCAGCAGTTCTTCCGGCAGGAGGCGGGAAAGATCCTACGAGCAGTACTTC. The encoded protein is CASSSSGRRRERSYEQYF. The chain is built from TRBV12-3 or TRBV12-4 and TRBJ2-7; the D gene is possibly TRBD2 (6 bases). V dropped 4 bases and J dropped 1 base, with 23 bases sitting between them. The CDR3 runs 18 residues.